These 29 T cell receptor beta chains were all obtained from the same sample, sequenced in a study of T-cell reconstitution after alpha-beta-depleted transplantation in children. Unique molecular identifiers tagged the TCRbeta library. One entry per CDR3 protein results from TCRdb running MiXCR on the PCR reads. The sample gives nearly 550,000 distinct CDR3 sequences, around 16% of which show up once; 3.3% is in the top ten. Sequencing used PBMCs from the stem cell graft donor, obtained from the stem cell graft. The origin of the receptors is a human donor who donated a stem cell graft to a child with acute lymphoblastic leukemia.

This clonotype was detected a few times. The V call is TRBV6-5, the J call TRBJ1-2; D possibly corresponds to TRBD1 (5 bases). Looked up from germline, CDR1 is MNHEY and CDR2 is SVGAGI. The CDR3 runs to 13 residues. The germline V and J ends were trimmed by 6 bases and 5 bases, with 13 bases remaining between them. CDR3 coding DNA: TGTGCCAGCAGCGCGGGACCGAGTTATGGCTACACCTTC. Residues: CASSAGPSYGYTF.

This chain uses TRBV5-1 with TRBJ2-1; D gene unclear. This CDR3 is 14 amino acids long. Between the trimmed V and J ends, which lost 0 bases and 6 bases, there was a span of 10 bases. Per germline, CDR1 SGHRS and CDR2 YFSETQ. DNA of the CDR3: TGCGCCAGCAGCTTGGCCGCGCGGTCCAATGAGCAGTTCTTC. It specifies CASSLAARSNEQFF.

This clonotype was picked up a small number of times. The chain has TRBV5-1 and TRBJ2-1, with 11 bases aligning to TRBD2. J gave up 9 bases and V 4 bases, and 12 bases lay outside the gene matches. The length of the CDR3 is 16 residues. Germline assignment: CDR1 SGHRS and CDR2 YFSETQ. The CDR3 bases are TGCGCCAGCAGCGCCTCTAAGACTAGCGGGACAGTTGAGCAGTTCTTC. This sequence encodes CASSASKTSGTVEQFF.

This clonotype was seen a few times. This sequence joins TRBV20-1 and TRBJ1-2; D perhaps matches TRBD1 (5 bases). The CDR3 runs 15 residues. Trimming took 0 bases from V and 3 from J, leaving 14 bases between them. From germline, CDR1 is DFQATT and CDR2 SNEGSKA (reference sequence). In nucleotides, the CDR3 is TGCAGTGCTAGAGAACGAATCAGGGCCGACTATGGCTACACCTTC. Translating it yields CSARERIRADYGYTF.

In its sample, this clonotype was seen a few times. V and J are TRBV15 and TRBJ1-1, with TRBD1 identical over 7 bases. Germline CDR1 reads LNHNV; CDR2 reads YYDKDF (reference sequence). The length of the CDR3 is 16 residues. Trimming removed 1 base from V and 1 base from J; junction bases left unmatched: 6. The DNA for the CDR3 is TGTGCCACCAGCAGAGGGGTATCAGGGGGGAACACTGAAGCTTTCTTT. This sequence encodes CATSRGVSGGNTEAFF.

This clonotype was seen once. V and J are TRBV10-3 and TRBJ2-1; D tentatively reads TRBD1 or TRBD2 (6 bases each). Trimming left V 3 bases short and J 2 bases short, with 26 bases between. The length of the CDR3 is 20 residues. Per the germline V gene, CDR1 is ENHRY and CDR2 is SYGVKD. The CDR3 region is CAISEGGLHSGRKAYNEQFF. CDR3 nucleotides: TGTGCCATCAGTGAAGGGGGGCTCCACTCTGGCAGAAAGGCCTACAATGAGCAGTTCTTC.

The chain couples TRBV5-1 to TRBJ1-2; no clear D. The CDR3 has 12 residues. Trimming removed 2 bases at V and 8 bases at J, with 10 bases between. From germline, CDR1 is SGHRS and CDR2 YFSETQ. The CDR3 here is CASSFQTGGYTF. CDR3 nucleotides: TGCGCCAGCAGCTTCCAGACTGGGGGCTACACCTTC.

This clonotype was observed at least ten times. The V call is TRBV10-3, the J call TRBJ1-5, with unresolved D. CDR3 length: 16 amino acids. Deletions cut 0 bases from V and 0 bases from J, with 9 bases between. Germline V gene data show CDR1 as ENHRY and CDR2 as SYGVKD. The DNA of the CDR3 is TGTGCCATCAGTGAGTCAGATTTTTATAGCAATCAGCCCCAGCATTTT. This codes for CAISESDFYSNQPQHF.

This clonotype was counted a single time. V is TRBV9 and J is TRBJ2-2, with TRBD2 matching over 8 bases. This CDR3 has 17 amino acids. Trimming took 5 bases from V and 4 from J; bases not matched to a gene: 13. In germline, CDR1 is SGDLS, CDR2 YYNGEE. CDR3 loop: CASSYKPGLESTGELFF. CDR3 in DNA: TGTGCCAGCAGTTATAAACCGGGACTAGAAAGCACCGGGGAGCTGTTTTTT.

This clonotype was seen ten or more times. The chain recombines TRBV18 with TRBJ1-1, with TRBD1 matching 10 bases. V lost 4 bases to trimming and J lost 4 bases; unmatched junction nucleotides: 6. Germline values: CDR1 KGHSH, CDR2 LQKENI. The CDR3 is 15 residues long. The CDR3 nucleotides read TGTGCCAGCTCACAAGACAGGGGGCAGGGCACTGAAGCTTTCTTT. Translating gives CASSQDRGQGTEAFF.

The table lists this clonotype with a few counts. The V call is TRBV11-2, the J call TRBJ2-1; TRBD2 aligns across 8 bases. The germline V gene encodes CDR1 SGHAT and CDR2 FQNNGV. The V segment lost 2 bases and the J segment 4 bases; nucleotides outside the gene matches: 4. The CDR3 sequence is 15 residues long. CDR3 in DNA: TGTGCCAGCAGCTTACAAACTAGCGGTTACAATGAGCAGTTCTTC. Its translation is CASSLQTSGYNEQFF.

This clonotype was detected a few times. The CDR3 sequence: CSVEEGRGRSSYNEQFF. In DNA form, the CDR3 reads TGCAGCGTTGAAGAAGGCAGGGGGCGAAGCTCCTACAATGAGCAGTTCTTC. The chain uses TRBV29-1 and TRBJ2-1, with 8 positions matching TRBD1. Germline V gene lookup returns CDR1 SQVTM and CDR2 ANQGSEA. CDR3 size: 17 residues. V was clipped by 0 bases and J by 0 bases; unmatched bases: 7.

In this sample, this clonotype turned up a few times. The chain links TRBV27 to TRBJ2-3; a weak D match, TRBD2 (6 bases). Germline V gene data show CDR1 as MNHEY and CDR2 as SMNVEV (reference sequence). V was trimmed by 0 bases and J by 0 bases, leaving 10 bases between them. The CDR3 has 16 residues. The CDR3: CASSLSTSGSTDTQYF. In nucleotides, the CDR3 is TGTGCCAGCAGTTTATCGACCAGCGGGAGCACAGATACGCAGTATTTT.

V usage is TRBV20-1 and J usage is TRBJ2-5, with 12 bases identical to TRBD2. Germline V gene data show CDR1 as DFQATT and CDR2 as SNEGSKA (reference sequence). The CDR3 loop spans 16 amino acids. Germline trimming cut 3 bases from V and 5 bases from J; bases unmatched to any gene: 10. The CDR3 nucleotides read TGCAGTGCTAGGGAATGGACTAGCGGGATGGGGGAGACCCAGTACTTC. It is translated as CSAREWTSGMGETQYF.

This clonotype was recorded a few times. The J gene is TRBJ1-2, the V gene TRBV3-1, with D possibly matching TRBD1 (5 bases). The germline V gene encodes CDR1 LGHDT and CDR2 YNNKEL (reference sequence). The CDR3 consists of 14 residues. Trimming shortened V by 4 bases and J by 14 bases, and 23 bases separated the two germline ends. This CDR3 reads CASSRGEAPGLRTF. CDR3 bases: TGTGCCAGCAGCCGTGGGGAAGCCCCGGGGCTACGGACCTTC.

The sample holds a few counts of this clonotype. V and J are TRBV20-1 and TRBJ1-1, with a weak D call TRBD1 (6 bases). Trimming took 4 bases from V and 0 from J, leaving 9 bases between them. The CDR3 runs to 13 residues. Germline V CDR1 and CDR2: DFQATT, SNEGSKA (reference sequence). For the CDR3, the DNA is TGCAGTGCTAACAGGGCGGTGAACACTGAAGCTTTCTTT. Translation gives CSANRAVNTEAFF.

This clonotype was observed a few times. This rearrangement joins TRBV7-9 to TRBJ1-2; D possibly corresponds to TRBD1 (5 bases). The CDR3 loop spans 13 amino acids. V lost 10 bases to trimming and J lost 3 bases, with 15 bases between them. Germline CDR1 is SEHNR and CDR2 is FQNEAQ (reference sequence). The CDR3: CATDPRDDYGYTF. DNA for the CDR3: TGTGCCACCGACCCTCGGGACGACTATGGCTACACCTTC. The whole variable domain, remainder taken from reference TRBV7-9 and TRBJ1-2, is DTGVSQNPRHKITKRGQNVTFRCDPISEHNRLYWYRQTLGQGPEFLTYFQNEAQLEKSRLLSDRFSAERPKGSFSTLEIQRTEQGDSAMYLCATDPRDDYGYTFGSGTRLTVV.

This chain joins TRBV20-1 and TRBJ2-7; TRBD2 agrees at 11 bases. Germline V gene sequence: CDR1 DFQATT, CDR2 SNEGSKA (reference sequence). The CDR3 totals 15 residues. V was clipped by 6 bases and J by 0 bases; unmatched bases: 7. This chain's CDR3 is CSAWGTSGTSYEQYF. The CDR3 nucleotides read TGCAGTGCCTGGGGGACTAGCGGAACCTCCTACGAGCAGTACTTC.

The chain couples TRBV20-1 to TRBJ2-7; 8 bases map to TRBD1. CDR1 and CDR2 (germline): DFQATT, SNEGSKA (reference sequence). The CDR3 loop spans 13 amino acids. Trimming at V came to 6 bases and at J to 0 bases, leaving 4 bases not matched to a gene. The CDR3 sequence is CSAQGANSYEQYF. Here the CDR3 DNA reads TGCAGTGCCCAGGGGGCTAACTCCTACGAGCAGTACTTC.

The sample holds a few counts of this clonotype. The genes are TRBV6-5 and TRBJ2-3; no clear D gene. V was shortened by 8 bases and J by 6 bases, with 9 bases between the two germline ends. The germline CDR1 and CDR2 sequences are MNHEY and SVGAGI. The CDR3 extends over 11 amino acids. In DNA, the CDR3 is TGTGCCAGCCAGCTACGGGATACGCAGTATTTT. Encoded protein: CASQLRDTQYF.

This chain connects TRBV7-3 to TRBJ1-2, with 7 bases identical to TRBD1. There are 12 residues in the CDR3. V shed 5 bases and J 8 bases; nucleotides not matched to a gene: 5. Per the germline V gene, CDR1 is SGHTA and CDR2 is FQGTGA. The DNA of the CDR3 is TGTGCCAGCAGCCCGCAGGGGGGAGGCTACACCTTC. Translation: CASSPQGGGYTF. Full variable domain (missing parts from reference TRBV7-3 and TRBJ1-2): GAGVSQTPSNKVTEKGKYVELRCDPISGHTALYWYRQSLGQGPEFLIYFQGTGAADDSGLPNDRFFAVRPEGSVSTLKIQRTERGDSAVYLCASSPQGGGYTFGSGTRLTVV.

In this sample, this clonotype turned up a few times. The chain recombines TRBV5-6 with TRBJ2-5; no clear D gene. V shed 2 bases and J shed 5 bases, with 10 bases lying between them. Germline V gene sequence: CDR1 SGHDT, CDR2 YYEEEE. This CDR3 has 13 residues. This CDR3 is CASSFLSSETQYF. The CDR3 DNA sequence: TGTGCCAGCAGCTTCCTGTCGTCGGAGACCCAGTACTTC.

The chain couples TRBV10-3 to TRBJ2-1, with 11 bases matching TRBD2. Trimming took 8 bases from V and 6 from J; bases not matched to a gene: 3. The length of the CDR3 is 13 residues. Germline V gene sequence: CDR1 ENHRY, CDR2 SYGVKD. DNA of the CDR3: TGTGCCATCGGGACTAGCGGCCGCAATGAGCAGTTCTTC. Translated: CAIGTSGRNEQFF.

This clonotype was counted between two and nine times. CDR3 region: CASSVGFDGYTF. The CDR3 DNA is TGTGCCAGCAGCGTTGGTTTCGATGGCTACACCTTC. J is TRBJ1-2 and V is TRBV9; D gene ambiguous. Germline CDR1 SGDLS, CDR2 YYNGEE. The CDR3 sequence is 12 residues long. The V and J ends lost 2 bases and 6 bases respectively, with 8 bases between them.

V is TRBV27 and J is TRBJ2-7, with 7 positions matching TRBD1. After removal of 10 bases from V and 6 bases from J, the junction contained 6 bases not matched to a gene. Germline CDR1 MNHEY, CDR2 SMNVEV (reference sequence). The CDR3 sequence is 11 residues long. The CDR3 reads CAIRQGSEQYF. DNA for the CDR3: TGTGCCATTCGACAGGGCAGCGAGCAGTACTTC.

This clonotype was observed a handful of times. V is TRBV6-5 and J is TRBJ1-1; TRBD1 matches at 9 bases. The CDR3 contains 16 residues. The J segment lost 0 bases and the V segment lost 1 base, leaving 3 bases of the junction unmatched. The germline V gene encodes CDR1 MNHEY and CDR2 SVGAGI. CDR3 amino acids: CASSYYRGRLNTEAFF. The CDR3 DNA sequence: TGTGCCAGCAGTTACTACAGGGGGCGCTTGAACACTGAAGCTTTCTTT.

This clonotype has more than one count but fewer than ten. The V and J genes are TRBV27 and TRBJ2-7; D may be TRBD1 (6 bases). Germline CDR1 is MNHEY and CDR2 is SMNVEV (reference sequence). V shed 5 bases and J shed 3 bases, with 14 bases lying between them. CDR3 length equals 14 residues. CDR3 nucleotides: TGTGCCAGCAGTCCGCAGGGGCTTTTCTACGAGCAGTACTTC. It encodes CASSPQGLFYEQYF.

This chain connects TRBV14 to TRBJ2-2, with a tentative D call TRBD2 (5 bases). CDR1 is SGHDN and CDR2 is FVKESK in the germline V gene. Trimming left V 5 bases short and J 3 bases short, with 13 bases between. This CDR3 has 15 residues. The CDR3 reads CASSYRDWDTGELFF. For the CDR3, the DNA is TGTGCCAGCAGCTACCGGGATTGGGACACCGGGGAGCTGTTTTTT.

This rearrangement joins TRBV19 to TRBJ1-2; 8 nucleotides match TRBD1. CDR1 is LNHDA, CDR2 SQIVND, per germline (reference sequence). The CDR3 contains 14 residues. J was trimmed by 6 bases and V by 6 bases; bases with no gene match: 9. The CDR3 loop is CASSFQGANDGYTF. The CDR3 bases are TGTGCCAGTAGCTTTCAGGGGGCGAATGATGGCTACACCTTC.